Below, 24 T cell receptor beta chains from the same sample are listed, as sequenced in a study of Graves' ophthalmopathy and Graves' hyperthyroidism. Amplified material comprised TCR beta CDR3 regions derived from RNA transcripts. A first-round RT-PCR used HTBI primers, followed by a second-round multiplex PCR. MiXCR was run by TCRdb on the multiplex PCR reads, yielding one entry per CDR3 protein. The sample includes hundreds of thousands of distinct CDR3 sequences, 40% of them seen just once. The sample taken for sequencing was peripheral blood. These receptors all come from an adult man with Graves' ophthalmopathy.

The J gene is TRBJ2-7, the V gene TRBV7-9; 7 bases agree with TRBD1. The CDR3 is 15 amino acids. The V segment lost 5 bases and the J segment 4 bases; nucleotides outside the gene matches: 11. The germline CDR1 and CDR2 sequences are SEHNR and FQNEAQ (reference sequence). CDR3 sequence (DNA): TGTGCCAGCAGCCCCTCCGGGACAGAAGGTTACGAGCAGTACTTC. Protein product: CASSPSGTEGYEQYF.

The rearrangement joins TRBV7-2 to TRBJ2-7; 8 nucleotides line up with TRBD1. V dropped 7 bases and J dropped 3; count of bases not matched to a gene: 8. Germline loops: CDR1 SGHTA, CDR2 FQGNSA. The CDR3 is 14 amino acids. The CDR3 is CASNRDRGLYEQYF. The CDR3 DNA is TGTGCCAGCAATAGAGACAGGGGCCTCTACGAGCAGTACTTC.

As for this clonotype: A much larger clone sits a single nucleotide away, making a read error possible. The rearrangement uses TRBV2 and TRBJ1-4; D ambiguous. Per germline, CDR1 SNHLY and CDR2 FYNNEI. CDR3 length: 13 amino acids. V was clipped by 6 bases and J by 11 bases, with 16 bases between them. The CDR3 region is CASSLDPRRKLFF. Here the CDR3 DNA reads TGTGCCAGCAGCCTAGACCCCCGGCGGAAACTGTTTTTT.

About this clonotype: At one of its ends the junction is not consistent with the germline gene, which may arise from a read error. The gene calls are TRBV10-1 and TRBJ2-7; D not certain. This CDR3 has 15 residues. Germline CDR1 is WNHNN and CDR2 is SYGVQD (reference sequence). The CDR3 sequence is CASRYEDRSSYEQYF. DNA for the CDR3: TGTGCCAGCAGGTATGAGGACCGAAGCTCCTACGAGCAGTACTTC.

V gene TRBV15 combines with J gene TRBJ2-7; tentatively, D is TRBD1 (6 bases). The V end was cut by 7 bases, the J end by 2 bases, with 15 bases between. CDR3 length: 14 residues. The V gene's germline CDR1 is LNHNV and CDR2 YYDKDF (reference sequence). In DNA, the CDR3 is TGTGCCACCATGGGCTCAGGGGCCACCTACGAGCAGTACTTC. This translates into CATMGSGATYEQYF.

As to this clonotype: This may come from a read error, since a much larger clone is one base off. This chain connects TRBV7-3 to TRBJ2-2; TRBD1 matches 7 bases. Germline CDR1 SGHTA, CDR2 FQGTGA. The CDR3 length is 13 residues. The CDR3 DNA reads as TGTGCCAGCAGCCAAGACAGGGACGGGGTGCTGTTTTTT. It specifies CASSQDRDGVLFF.

This clonotype was recorded at least ten times. A read error may account for a junction end that differs from germline. The rearrangement joins TRBV24-1 to TRBJ1-5, with D perhaps matching TRBD1 (6 bases). There are 15 residues in the CDR3. CDR1 KGHDR and CDR2 SFDVKD come from the germline V gene. CDR3 region: CASSYGGQGNQPQHF. The CDR3, as DNA: TGTGCCAGCAGTTATGGGGGACAAGGCAATCAGCCCCAGCATTTT.

This clonotype was seen a handful of times. The V gene is TRBV20-1, the J gene TRBJ2-5; TRBD1 matches 8 bases. Losses at the gene ends were 2 bases for V and 0 bases for J; bases not matched to a gene: 8. Looked up from germline, CDR1 is DFQATT and CDR2 is SNEGSKA (reference sequence). This CDR3 is built from 16 residues. The CDR3 is CSARFRDRRYQETQYF. CDR3 DNA sequence: TGCAGTGCTAGATTCCGGGACAGGAGGTACCAAGAGACCCAGTACTTC.

This chain links TRBV5-5 with TRBJ2-3; the D is unclear. Trimming shortened V by 1 base and J by 0 bases, and 9 bases separated the two germline ends. Germline loops: CDR1 SGHKS, CDR2 YYEKEE (reference sequence). The CDR3 spans 15 residues. The CDR3 spells CASSLSPDSTDTQYF. For the CDR3, the DNA is TGTGCCAGCAGCTTGTCCCCAGACAGCACAGATACGCAGTATTTT.

V usage is TRBV20-1 and J usage is TRBJ2-5; TRBD2 matches 13 bases. The CDR3 contains 18 residues. Looked up from germline, CDR1 is DFQATT and CDR2 is SNEGSKA (reference sequence). Trimming removed 3 bases from V and 2 bases from J; junction bases left unmatched: 12. The CDR3 sequence is CSARELAGGQSGQETQYF. The CDR3 DNA is TGCAGTGCTAGGGAACTAGCGGGGGGGCAGTCGGGTCAAGAGACCCAGTACTTC.

This chain connects TRBV12-3 or TRBV12-4 to TRBJ1-3; D is undetermined. This CDR3 has 12 residues. Trimming pared 7 bases from V and 5 bases from J, leaving 9 bases between. The CDR3 DNA reads TGTGCCAGCAAGGACGGGAGAAACACCATATATTTT. Its translation is CASKDGRNTIYF.

This clonotype was seen a single time. A read error is possible here, since a much larger clone lies one base away. The CDR3 coding sequence is TGCGCCAGCAGTGAAGGACGGCTCAATCAGCCCCAGCATTTT. It yields the protein CASSEGRLNQPQHF. This sequence joins TRBV10-2 and TRBJ1-5; unclear D gene. Germline V gene sequence: CDR1 WSHSY, CDR2 SAAADI. There are 14 residues in the CDR3. Trimming pared 3 bases from V and 3 bases from J, leaving 9 bases between.

This clonotype was observed many times. V and J are TRBV10-3 and TRBJ2-5; D is undetermined. From germline, CDR1 is ENHRY and CDR2 SYGVKD. V was clipped by 6 bases and J by 4 bases, with 15 bases between them. This CDR3 is 14 amino acids long. CDR3 DNA: TGTGCCATCAGCGCTTTGGTAACGGGAGAGACCCAGTACTTC. It codes for CAISALVTGETQYF.

In this sample, this clonotype turned up many times. The chain couples TRBV29-1 to TRBJ1-1; D is unresolved. This CDR3 is built from 14 residues. Trimming left V 3 bases short and J 2 bases short, with 13 bases between. Looked up from germline, CDR1 is SQVTM and CDR2 is ANQGSEA. The CDR3 is CSVDSLASNTEAFF. CDR3 nucleotides: TGCAGCGTTGACTCTCTGGCATCTAACACTGAAGCTTTCTTT.

The rearrangement joins TRBV6-1 to TRBJ2-2; D is uncertain. Germline V gene sequence: CDR1 MNHNS, CDR2 SASEGT. This CDR3 is 12 amino acids long. V was cut by 2 bases and J by 7 bases, with 5 bases left in between. The CDR3 reads CASSEPGGELFF. The CDR3 nucleotides read TGTGCCAGCAGTGAACCGGGCGGGGAGCTGTTTTTT.

Of note for this clonotype: This could be a read error, since a much larger clone is one nucleotide away. This chain joins TRBV7-9 and TRBJ2-7, with unresolved D. Trimming pared 1 base from V and 5 bases from J, leaving 6 bases between. The length of the CDR3 is 12 residues. Looked up from germline, CDR1 is SEHNR and CDR2 is FQNEAQ (reference sequence). The CDR3 bases are TGTGCCAGCAGCTTAGAGGAAAACGAGCAGTACTTC. This codes for CASSLEENEQYF.

The rearrangement uses TRBV7-9 and TRBJ2-3, with no clear D. The germline gives CDR1 SEHNR, CDR2 FQNEAQ (reference sequence). V was trimmed by 1 base and J by 3 bases, leaving 8 bases between them. The CDR3 runs to 14 residues. CDR3 amino acids: CASSLVAVTDTQYF. CDR3 nucleotides: TGTGCCAGCAGCTTAGTGGCGGTGACAGATACGCAGTATTTT. Filled out from reference TRBV7-9 and TRBJ2-3, the complete variable domain reads DTGVSQNPRHKITKRGQNVTFRCDPISEHNRLYWYRQTLGQGPEFLTYFQNEAQLEKSRLLSDRFSAERPKGSFSTLEIQRTEQGDSAMYLCASSLVAVTDTQYFGPGTRLTVL.

The V and J genes are TRBV5-5 and TRBJ1-5, with a weak D call TRBD1 (5 bases). The V gene's germline CDR1 is SGHKS and CDR2 YYEKEE (reference sequence). This CDR3 has 16 residues. The V end was cut by 2 bases, the J end by 2 bases, with 14 bases between. The CDR3 nucleotides are TGTGCCAGCAGCTTACAACGACAAGGGGGCAATCAGCCCCAGCATTTT. Residues: CASSLQRQGGNQPQHF. The entire variable domain, with the rest obtained from reference TRBV5-5 and TRBJ1-5, is as follows: DAGVTQSPTHLIKTRGQQVTLRCSPISGHKSVSWYQQVLGQGPQFIFQYYEKEERGRGNFPDRFSARQFPNYSSELNVNALLLGDSALYLCASSLQRQGGNQPQHFGDGTRLSIL.

This chain uses TRBV7-9 with TRBJ1-6, with D unclear. Looked up from germline, CDR1 is SEHNR and CDR2 is FQNEAQ (reference sequence). The CDR3 covers 13 residues. Trimming left V 8 bases short and J 5 bases short, with 10 bases between. The CDR3 DNA sequence: TGTGCCAGCGCCCAGAACCATAATTCACCCCTCCACTTT. This sequence encodes CASAQNHNSPLHF.

Ten or more counts support this clonotype. V and J are TRBV29-1 and TRBJ1-4; D ambiguous. The germline V gene encodes CDR1 SQVTM and CDR2 ANQGSEA. The CDR3 sequence is 13 residues long. V lost 6 bases, J lost 7 bases, and 15 bases lay in between. The CDR3 region has the DNA TGCAGCGTAACCGGGCCCGGCGGTGAAAAACTGTTTTTT. Its protein is CSVTGPGGEKLFF.

As for this clonotype: Being one base from a much bigger clone, this may be a read error. This CDR3 is CSVRGQANTEAFF. Here the CDR3 DNA reads TGCAGCGTTAGGGGACAGGCGAACACTGAAGCTTTCTTT. V is TRBV29-1 and J is TRBJ1-1, with 8 bases aligning to TRBD1. The V and J ends lost 5 bases and 1 base, in that order; junction bases with no gene match: 3. The CDR3 spans 13 residues. Germline values: CDR1 SQVTM, CDR2 ANQGSEA.

This clonotype was counted a few times. The chain recombines TRBV12-3 or TRBV12-4 with TRBJ1-2; 8 nucleotides line up with TRBD1. J gave up 6 bases and V 1 base, and 4 bases lay outside the gene matches. The CDR3 extends over 14 amino acids. The CDR3 is CASSLVDRADGYTF. Here the CDR3 DNA reads TGTGCCAGCAGTTTAGTGGACAGGGCCGATGGCTACACCTTC.

The chain has TRBV15 and TRBJ1-2, with 7 nucleotides matching TRBD1. There are 15 residues in the CDR3. The J segment lost 8 bases and the V segment lost 2 bases, leaving 11 bases of the junction unmatched. CDR1 and CDR2 from the germline V gene are LNHNV and YYDKDF (reference sequence). The CDR3 here is CATSRPDRAPGGYTF. The CDR3 DNA follows: TGTGCCACCAGCAGACCTGACAGGGCCCCCGGAGGCTACACCTTC.

This clonotype was counted ten times or more. V usage is TRBV2 and J usage is TRBJ1-2; tentatively, D is TRBD1 (5 bases). This CDR3 has 16 amino acids. V was clipped by 1 base and J by 7 bases, with 19 bases between them. Germline CDR1 and CDR2: SNHLY and FYNNEI. This CDR3 is CASSEGGRVSYSGYTF. Written as DNA, the CDR3 is TGTGCCAGCAGTGAAGGTGGCAGGGTTTCTTACAGTGGCTACACCTTC. The full variable domain, rest sourced from reference TRBV2 and TRBJ1-2, is EPEVTQTPSHQVTQMGQEVILRCVPISNHLYFYWYRQILGQKVEFLVSFYNNEISEKSEIFDDQFSVERPDGSNFTLKIRSTKLEDSAMYFCASSEGGRVSYSGYTFGSGTRLTVV.